This entry features one T cell receptor (beta chain) sequence. Its binding antigen is unknown. No much larger clone is present one base from it, and per-base qualities are unavailable. The data stem from a study of blood T cell repertoires in COVID-19 (TCRdb year 2020). Concerning the study at large: Samples covering the acute and convalescent phases of COVID-19 were provided by collaborators in the United States, Italy and Spain. The repertoires were released in a freely available public database meant as a resource for research on the immune response to SARS-CoV-2. Subjects who had been exposed to COVID-19, were actively infected with it, or had recovered from it provided the deeply sampled blood TCRbeta repertoires that made up the dataset. The samples were drawn from the first 160 participants of the ongoing ImmuneRACE study and from 1,200 or so subjects provided by 6 global collaborators. Where HLA class I and class II types were available, the types were taken from metadata supplied by the sample provider, not from assay-based typing. A de-identified subject ID, COVID-19 status, age in years and sex were almost always included in the sample metadata. The prospective study material was composed of cDNA or gDNA derived from T cells, B-cell-depleted T cells, or PBMCs. Beyond this particular receptor, the publication reports: Clinical and demographic metadata were provided uncurated, with the amount varying by source and participant.

TCRbeta CDR3 regions were amplified from genomic DNA using the immunoSEQ Assay, a bias-controlled multiplex PCR. Per the authors' processing: The number of nucleated cells in each sample was estimated from the amplification of reference gene primers within the assay. Sequence reads were collapsed and filtered to measure the absolute abundance of every unique TCRbeta CDR3 rearrangement. For each sample, productive Simpson clonality was calculated by taking the square root of Simpson's diversity index across productive rearrangements. The table was pulled from immuneACCESS by TCRdb, which kept in-frame rearrangements only. Such tables lose some clones; where checked, under half of the loss comes from unresolved V genes, and the rest has no known cause. V, J and clone size reflect that table, while D and trimming were determined from the DNA. In this sample the table shows roughly 200,000 clones, around four fifths of which occur a single time. About a sixth of the sample comes from the top ten.

Each collaborating institution followed its own protocols to collect whole blood in K2EDTA tubes. For TCRbeta analysis, collaborators shipped samples as frozen whole blood, isolated PBMCs, or DNA extracted from either of those sample types. From the cysteine up to the phenylalanine, the CDR3 has a length of 16 residues. The sequence is cut down to CDR3 DNA, 48 bases in frame from base 1. CDR1 SGHTA and CDR2 FQGNSA were looked up in the germline V gene. The germline ends are 16 bases apart after V is trimmed by 5 bases and J by 3 bases. The sequenced sample was peripheral blood. This receptor was identified in a woman of 80 years or more with active or convalescent COVID-19. This receptor chain uses TRBV7-2 and TRBJ1-4; the D gene is possibly TRBD1, with 5 bases matching. The CDR3 here reads CASSQRAGTANEKLFF. The DNA sequence is given as TGTGCCAGCAGCCAGCGGGCCGGGACGGCTAATGAAAAACTGTTTTTT. The CDR3, completed at both ends by the reference TRBV7-2 and TRBJ1-4 genes, gives the full variable domain GAGVSQSPSNKVTEKGKDVELRCDPISGHTALYWYRQSLGQGLEFLIYFQGNSAPDKSGLPSDRFSAERTGGSVSTLTIQRTQQEDSAVYLCASSQRAGTANEKLFFGSGTQLSVL.